This T cell receptor beta chain came from a study of shared T cell receptors in the human thymus. Here immunoSEQ multiplex PCR was the method, and the copy in TCRdb shows in-frame clones only, minus some. The table includes 600,000 to 900,000 clones, approximately 85% detected once. V dropped 6 bases and J dropped 2; count of bases not matched to a gene: 8. Looked up from germline, CDR1 is SNHLY and CDR2 is FYNNEI. This CDR3 region has 16 residues. These sequences were also reported in another study, on human thymus T cells. That study adds: Unrelated individuals reportedly shared highly overlapping thymic TCR repertoires.

The source material was thymocytes. The clonotype originates from a girl under three years old with a congenital heart defect. V gene TRBV2 combines with J gene TRBJ2-1; 9 positions match TRBD2. The CDR3 nucleotides are TGTGCCAGCAGGCCGTTAGCGGGGGTCACCTACAATGAGCAGTTCTTC. Its translation: CASRPLAGVTYNEQFF.